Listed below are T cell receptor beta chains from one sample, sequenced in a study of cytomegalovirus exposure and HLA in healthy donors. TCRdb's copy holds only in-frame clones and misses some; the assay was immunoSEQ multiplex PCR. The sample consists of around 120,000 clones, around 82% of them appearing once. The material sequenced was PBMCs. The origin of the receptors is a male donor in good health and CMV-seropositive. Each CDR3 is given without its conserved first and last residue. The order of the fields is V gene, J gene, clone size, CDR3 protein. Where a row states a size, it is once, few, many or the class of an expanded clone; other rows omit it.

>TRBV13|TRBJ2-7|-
ASSRRQGGYHEQY
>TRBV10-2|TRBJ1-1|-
ASGEGKNTEAF
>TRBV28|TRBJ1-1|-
ASSPSPGQGNTEAF
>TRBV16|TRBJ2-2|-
ASRDRTNTGELF
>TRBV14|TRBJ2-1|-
ASSHTTGSEQF
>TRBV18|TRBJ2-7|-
ASSPTFSSGSAHEQY
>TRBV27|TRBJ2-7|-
ASKIFLGENYEQY
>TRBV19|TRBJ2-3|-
ASNGGSTDTQY
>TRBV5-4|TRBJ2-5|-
ASSGEAAKY
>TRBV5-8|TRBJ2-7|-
ASSLDYGTGSYEQY
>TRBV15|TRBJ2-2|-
ATSSRTGGITGELF
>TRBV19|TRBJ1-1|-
ASSIDNGQRAF
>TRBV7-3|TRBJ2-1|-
ASSLMRESSYNEQF
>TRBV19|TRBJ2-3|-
ASSIPTGLAGLLTDTQY
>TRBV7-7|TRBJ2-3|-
ASSPSVGLTDTQY
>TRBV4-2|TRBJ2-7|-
ASSPSPRGLARDYEQY
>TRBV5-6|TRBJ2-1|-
ASSLAASSYNEQF
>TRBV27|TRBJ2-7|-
ASSQGQYEQY
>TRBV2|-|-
ARKYRGMESYEQY
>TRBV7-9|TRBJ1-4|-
ASSLDPGQGMRKLF
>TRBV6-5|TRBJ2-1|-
ASSYWAGYSNEQF
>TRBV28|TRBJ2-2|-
ASSPSRGSFPGELF
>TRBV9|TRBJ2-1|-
ASSALSGRYNEQF
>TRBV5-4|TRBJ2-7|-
ASSLGTGLSYEQY
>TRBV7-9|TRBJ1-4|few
ASSSGQDNEKLF
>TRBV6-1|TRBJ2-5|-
ASRTSGTPEETQY
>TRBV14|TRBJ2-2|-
ASTPGDNTGELF
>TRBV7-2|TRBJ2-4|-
ASSSDSGGGNIQY
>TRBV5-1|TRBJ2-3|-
ASSPGQGGGTDTQY
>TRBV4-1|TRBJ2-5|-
ASSPLPGQGPGETQY
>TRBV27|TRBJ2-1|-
ASSSGREHSYNEQF
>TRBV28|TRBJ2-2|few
ASQHSGGGELF
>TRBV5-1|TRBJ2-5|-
ASRTSVSAQY
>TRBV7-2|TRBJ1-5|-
ASSLGSVQPQH
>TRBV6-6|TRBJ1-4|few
ASSPRGGNEKLF
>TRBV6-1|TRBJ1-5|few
AIMDSLNQPQH
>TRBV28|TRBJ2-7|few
ASGRAINYEQY